This T cell receptor beta chain was observed in a study of OX40 agonist ivuxolimab in advanced cancers. Study context: Patients were dosed with the agonistic anti-OX40 (CD134) antibody ivuxolimab. Of the participants, 40% to 50% had some prior anti-PD-1, anti-PD-L1 or anti-CTLA-4 therapy, which was allowed. Males comprised 82.7% of the group, whose mean age was approximately 60 years (range roughly 20 to 90).

Only in-frame clones appear in the TCRdb table, and some are missing; sequencing was by immunoSEQ multiplex PCR. The sample records roughly 58,000 clones, over 80% being singletons. Trimming removed 4 bases from V and 4 bases from J, with 11 bases in between. This CDR3 is built from 13 residues. The germline gives CDR1 SGDLS, CDR2 YYNGEE. The sequence came from an adult with an advanced solid tumor such as melanoma, head and neck, liver or kidney cancer. This material consisted of CD4+ or CD8+ T cells sorted from blood, taken in a trial of the OX40 agonist ivuxolimab. V is TRBV9 and J is TRBJ1-2; D is possibly TRBD1 (5 bases). The DNA of the CDR3 is TGTGCCAGCAGCCCCGACAGACCCTATGGCTACACCTTC. The encoded protein is CASSPDRPYGYTF. Looking up the rest from reference TRBV9 and TRBJ1-2 gives the full variable domain: DSGVTQTPKHLITATGQRVTLRCSPRSGDLSVYWYQQSLDQGLQFLIQYYNGEERAKGNILERFSAQQFPDLHSELNLSSLELGDSALYFCASSPDRPYGYTFGSGTRLTVV.